The rows below give T cell receptor beta chains drawn from one sample of a study of OX40 agonist ivuxolimab in advanced cancers. The repertoire was sequenced with immunoSEQ multiplex PCR; TCRdb's copy has only in-frame clones and lacks some. The sample contains tens of thousands of clones, roughly 84% of which appear only once. The source material was CD4+ or CD8+ T cells sorted from blood, sampled in a trial of the OX40 agonist ivuxolimab. These receptors all stem from an adult with an advanced solid tumor such as melanoma, head and neck, liver or kidney cancer. Both conserved end residues are part of each CDR3. D genes are given only for firm matches. Not all rows give a size; the values are once, few, many and, for expanded clones, a class.

J: TRBJ1-4
size: NA
V: TRBV7-9
D: TRBD1
DNA: TGTGCCAGCAGCCCCAGACAGGGGGCCGGTAATGAAAAACTGTTTTTT
CDR3: CASSPRQGAGNEKLFF

J: TRBJ2-1
size: NA
V: TRBV15
D: TRBD2
DNA: TGTGCCACCAGCAGAGACCCGCGGGAGGTTCGCAATGAGCAGTTCTTC
CDR3: CATSRDPREVRNEQFF

J: TRBJ2-7
size: NA
V: TRBV19
D: NA
DNA: TGTGCCAGTAGTATGGGACAAGCTGATACCTACGAGCAGTACTTC
CDR3: CASSMGQADTYEQYF

J: TRBJ1-1
size: NA
V: TRBV5-1
D: NA
DNA: TGCGCCAGCAGCTTGGCTCAGGGCGAGGGCACTGAAGCTTTCTTT
CDR3: CASSLAQGEGTEAFF

J: TRBJ1-3
size: NA
V: TRBV7-9
D: NA
DNA: TGTGCCAGCAGCCAAGGGACCGGGCATGGAAACACCATATATTTT
CDR3: CASSQGTGHGNTIYF

J: TRBJ2-5
size: NA
V: TRBV4-1
D: NA
DNA: TGCGCCAGCAGCCAATGGGACGGAGAGACCCAGTACTTC
CDR3: CASSQWDGETQYF

J: TRBJ1-2
size: NA
V: TRBV16
D: NA
DNA: TGTGCCAGCAGCCAATCCTCACAGTCTAGCTATGGCTACACCTTC
CDR3: CASSQSSQSSYGYTF

J: TRBJ1-2
size: few
V: TRBV7-6
D: NA
DNA: TGTGCCAGCAGCCCCACGGGAGGGGCCTATGGCTACACCTTC
CDR3: CASSPTGGAYGYTF

J: TRBJ1-5
size: NA
V: TRBV19
D: NA
DNA: TGTGCCAGCTCGGGCGGGAAGCGGCGGGCCCAGCATTTT
CDR3: CASSGGKRRAQHF

J: TRBJ1-5
size: NA
V: TRBV6-1
D: NA
DNA: TGTGCCAGCAGTACTGGACAGAACCATCAGCCCCAGCATTTT
CDR3: CASSTGQNHQPQHF

J: TRBJ2-3
size: NA
V: TRBV13
D: TRBD2
DNA: TGTGCCAGCAGCTCCCATAGCGGGGAGACAGATACGCAGTATTTT
CDR3: CASSSHSGETDTQYF

J: TRBJ2-5
size: once
V: TRBV6-5
D: NA
DNA: TGTGCCAGCAGTTACTCTAGCGGAGGAGAGACCCAGTACTTC
CDR3: CASSYSSGGETQYF

J: TRBJ1-6
size: once
V: TRBV5-6
D: TRBD1
DNA: TGTGCCAGCAGCTGGACAGGGGATTACTATAATTCACCCCTCCACTTT
CDR3: CASSWTGDYYNSPLHF

J: TRBJ2-1
size: NA
V: TRBV29-1
D: TRBD1
DNA: TGCAGCGGCCGACAGGGGAACAATGAGCAGTTCTTC
CDR3: CSGRQGNNEQFF

J: TRBJ1-1
size: NA
V: TRBV11-2
D: NA
DNA: TGTGCCAGCAGCTTAGATCTAACTAGAGCTTTCTTT
CDR3: CASSLDLTRAFF

J: TRBJ2-2
size: NA
V: TRBV9
D: NA
DNA: TGTGCCAGCAGCTCGGGTGGGAGCGGGGAGCTGTTTTTT
CDR3: CASSSGGSGELFF

J: TRBJ1-1
size: NA
V: TRBV9
D: NA
DNA: TGTGCCAGCAGCGTAGGGGCCCAGACTGAAGCTTTCTTT
CDR3: CASSVGAQTEAFF

J: TRBJ2-1
size: NA
V: TRBV6-1
D: NA
DNA: TGTGCCAGCAGTGAATATGTGAGCTCCTACAATGAGCAGTTCTTC
CDR3: CASSEYVSSYNEQFF

J: TRBJ2-1
size: NA
V: TRBV27
D: NA
DNA: TGTGCCAGCAGTGCAAACAATGAGCAGTTCTTC
CDR3: CASSANNEQFF

J: TRBJ2-5
size: NA
V: TRBV5-1
D: NA
DNA: TGCGCCAGCAGCCCGGCCCCAGGAGGAGGGTACCAAGAGACCCAGTACTTC
CDR3: CASSPAPGGGYQETQYF

J: TRBJ2-1
size: NA
V: TRBV6-5
D: NA
DNA: TGTGCCAGCTCCTTGGGGCTCTCCTACAATGAGCAGTTCTTC
CDR3: CASSLGLSYNEQFF

J: TRBJ1-2
size: NA
V: TRBV4-3
D: TRBD1
DNA: TGCGCCAGCAGCCACCTCGAGGCCACAGGGGAGGCTGGCTACACCTTC
CDR3: CASSHLEATGEAGYTF

J: TRBJ1-2
size: NA
V: TRBV9
D: NA
DNA: TGTGCCAGCAGCGGGGAAGGTCGGGGTCTCTATGGCTACACCTTC
CDR3: CASSGEGRGLYGYTF

J: TRBJ1-3
size: NA
V: TRBV9
D: NA
DNA: TGTGCCAGCAGCTCTTTTACCGACAGCTCTGGAAACACCATATATTTT
CDR3: CASSSFTDSSGNTIYF

J: TRBJ1-2
size: NA
V: TRBV19
D: TRBD1
DNA: TGTGCCAGTAGTACTCCGGGACAGGGGGCCTCACCTAACTATGGCTACACCTTC
CDR3: CASSTPGQGASPNYGYTF

J: TRBJ2-1
size: NA
V: TRBV5-6
D: TRBD2
DNA: TGTGCCAGCAGCTGGGGACTAGCGGGGGCCTACAATGAGCAGTTCTTC
CDR3: CASSWGLAGAYNEQFF

J: TRBJ2-7
size: NA
V: TRBV6-5
D: NA
DNA: TGTGCCAGCAGTTTCCGGGACACTCAATACTACGAGCAGTACTTC
CDR3: CASSFRDTQYYEQYF

J: TRBJ2-1
size: few
V: TRBV5-4
D: TRBD2
DNA: TGTGCCAGCAGCTTGGAAGAGCGGGAGGTGTACAATGAGCAGTTCTTC
CDR3: CASSLEEREVYNEQFF

J: TRBJ2-1
size: NA
V: TRBV7-6
D: NA
DNA: TGTGCCAGCAGCTTAGACATTGGGGGCAGAGATGTCGGTGAGCAGTTCTTC
CDR3: CASSLDIGGRDVGEQFF

J: TRBJ2-1
size: NA
V: TRBV6-4
D: TRBD2
DNA: TGTGCCAGCAGTGACTCGACTAGCGGGGGGGCCAATGAGCAGTTCTTC
CDR3: CASSDSTSGGANEQFF

J: TRBJ2-5
size: NA
V: TRBV4-3
D: NA
DNA: TGCGCCAGCAGCCAAGATATGGAGACCCAGTACTTC
CDR3: CASSQDMETQYF

J: TRBJ2-1
size: once
V: TRBV7-9
D: NA
DNA: TGTGCCAGCCCACGAGGGGTAGGGGAATCCTACAATGAGCAGTTCTTC
CDR3: CASPRGVGESYNEQFF

J: TRBJ1-4
size: NA
V: TRBV28
D: TRBD1
DNA: TGTGCCAGCAGTTTTTGGGACAGGGGGCGCGAAAAACTGTTTTTT
CDR3: CASSFWDRGREKLFF

J: TRBJ1-1
size: NA
V: TRBV6-5
D: NA
DNA: TGTGCCAGCAGTGAAGGACAGAACACTGAAGCTTTCTTT
CDR3: CASSEGQNTEAFF

J: TRBJ2-7
size: NA
V: TRBV6-5
D: TRBD1
DNA: TGTGCCAGCAGGGGGACAGGATCCCCCTACGAGCAGTACTTC
CDR3: CASRGTGSPYEQYF

J: TRBJ2-7
size: NA
V: TRBV28
D: NA
DNA: TGTGCCAGCAGTTTCCGCAAAGGGCCCCCTTACGAGCAGTACTTC
CDR3: CASSFRKGPPYEQYF

J: TRBJ1-1
size: NA
V: TRBV6-5
D: NA
DNA: TGTGCCAGCAGATTCAACGGGAACACTGAAGCTTTCTTT
CDR3: CASRFNGNTEAFF

J: TRBJ2-5
size: NA
V: TRBV25-1
D: NA
DNA: TGTGCCAGCAGGCCGAGTAGATACACACCCCAGGAGACCCAGTACTTC
CDR3: CASRPSRYTPQETQYF

J: TRBJ1-2
size: NA
V: TRBV13
D: NA
DNA: TGTGCCAGCAGCTTGAGTGGCAGCAACTATGGCTACACCTTC
CDR3: CASSLSGSNYGYTF

J: TRBJ2-1
size: NA
V: TRBV4-1
D: NA
DNA: TGCGCCAGCAGCCAAGAGAGGGGGGAGGGGAGGGATGAGCAGTTCTTC
CDR3: CASSQERGEGRDEQFF

J: TRBJ2-1
size: NA
V: TRBV5-1
D: NA
DNA: TGCGCCAGCAGACAACCGGGACCCGAGCAGTTCTTC
CDR3: CASRQPGPEQFF

J: TRBJ2-7
size: NA
V: TRBV4-1
D: NA
DNA: TGCGCCAGCAGCCGGGGCGGGACAAACTCCTACGAGCAGTACTTC
CDR3: CASSRGGTNSYEQYF

J: TRBJ1-6
size: NA
V: TRBV28
D: NA
DNA: TGTGCCAGCAGTTTAATATCGGCGTGGAGCTCCTATAATTCACCCCTCCACTTT
CDR3: CASSLISAWSSYNSPLHF

J: TRBJ1-1
size: NA
V: TRBV27
D: TRBD1
DNA: TGTGCCAGCAGCTTAGGACAGGGGGGGACTGAAGCTTTCTTT
CDR3: CASSLGQGGTEAFF

J: TRBJ1-4
size: NA
V: TRBV4-1
D: TRBD1
DNA: TGCGCCAGCAGCCAAATAACCGGGACAGGAGGTGAAAAACTGTTTTTT
CDR3: CASSQITGTGGEKLFF

J: TRBJ2-5
size: NA
V: TRBV14
D: NA
DNA: TGTGCCAGCAGCGAAGCGTGGTCGGGAGAGACCCAGTACTTC
CDR3: CASSEAWSGETQYF

J: TRBJ2-3
size: NA
V: TRBV2
D: NA
DNA: TGTGCCAGCAGTGGACAGGACAGCACAGATACGCAGTATTTT
CDR3: CASSGQDSTDTQYF

J: TRBJ1-2
size: NA
V: TRBV6-6
D: NA
DNA: TGTGCCAGCACCGACGGGTGGGCAGGGAGGCATGGCTACACCTTC
CDR3: CASTDGWAGRHGYTF

J: TRBJ2-5
size: NA
V: TRBV7-9
D: NA
DNA: TGTGCCAGCAGCCAGGAGGGGGAGACCCAGTACTTC
CDR3: CASSQEGETQYF

J: TRBJ2-2
size: NA
V: TRBV6-1
D: NA
DNA: TGTGCCAGCAGTGAAAAGGGGATCAGGACCGGGGAGCTGTTTTTT
CDR3: CASSEKGIRTGELFF

J: TRBJ1-2
size: NA
V: TRBV28
D: NA
DNA: TGTGCCAGCACCCCGTGGGGGGACTCGGGTGGCTACACCTTC
CDR3: CASTPWGDSGGYTF

J: TRBJ2-1
size: NA
V: TRBV30
D: NA
DNA: TGTGCCTCTATAGGAGGCCGCTCCTACAATGAGCAGTTCTTC
CDR3: CASIGGRSYNEQFF

J: TRBJ1-2
size: many
V: TRBV16
D: TRBD1
DNA: TGTGCCAGCAGCCCACATCGGAGGGGGCCAGGCTATGGCTACACCTTC
CDR3: CASSPHRRGPGYGYTF

J: TRBJ1-1
size: NA
V: TRBV13
D: TRBD1
DNA: TGTGCCAGCAGCTTATCCAGGACAGGGGTTTTAACCGCTGAAGCTTTCTTT
CDR3: CASSLSRTGVLTAEAFF

J: TRBJ1-6
size: NA
V: TRBV4-2
D: NA
DNA: TGTGCCAGCAGCCAAGAGGGGAGGGCACCCCTCCACTTT
CDR3: CASSQEGRAPLHF